The 29 T cell receptor beta chains listed next were all sequenced from one sample in a study of monozygotic twins with cystic fibrosis. Data came from immunoSEQ multiplex PCR; TCRdb stores just in-frame clones and leaves some out. Among 13,000 to 15,000 clones listed, nearly 99% were seen once. The specimen sequenced was blood. Every receptor here comes from a girl aged 2-15 years with cystic fibrosis.

This chain uses TRBV4-3 with TRBJ2-3, with a tentative D call TRBD2 (5 bases). This CDR3 is built from 13 residues. From germline, CDR1 is LGHNA and CDR2 YSLEER. The V gene lost 0 bases and the J gene lost 6 bases, with 7 bases spanning the gap. In DNA form, the CDR3 reads TGCGCCAGCAGCCAAGATCGAGGGGATACGCAGTATTTT. This codes for CASSQDRGDTQYF.

The chain couples TRBV6-1 to TRBJ1-1; the match to TRBD1 covers 9 bases. The CDR3 loop spans 14 amino acids. CDR1 MNHNS and CDR2 SASEGT come from the germline V gene. The trim removed 4 bases at V and 4 bases at J, leaving 4 bases unmatched. This chain's CDR3 is CASSGTGDGTEAFF. The CDR3 nucleotides read TGTGCCAGCAGTGGGACAGGGGATGGCACTGAAGCTTTCTTT.

The chain recombines TRBV7-9 with TRBJ2-3; possibly TRBD1 for D (5 bases). Looked up from germline, CDR1 is SEHNR and CDR2 is FQNEAQ (reference sequence). The CDR3 length is 14 residues. V lost 4 bases, J lost 1 base, and 9 bases lay in between. CDR3 residues: CASSSDIRTDTQYF. Written as DNA, the CDR3 is TGTGCCAGCAGCTCGGACATACGCACAGATACGCAGTATTTT. Variable domain in full (rest from reference TRBV7-9 and TRBJ2-3): DTGVSQNPRHKITKRGQNVTFRCDPISEHNRLYWYRQTLGQGPEFLTYFQNEAQLEKSRLLSDRFSAERPKGSFSTLEIQRTEQGDSAMYLCASSSDIRTDTQYFGPGTRLTVL.

V gene TRBV6-1 combines with J gene TRBJ1-4; 7 bases fit TRBD1. Trimming took 5 bases from V and 4 from J; bases not matched to a gene: 7. Per the germline V gene, CDR1 is MNHNS and CDR2 is SASEGT. The CDR3 sequence is 15 residues long. This chain's CDR3 is CASSTPAGGNEKLFF. The CDR3 nucleotides are TGTGCCAGCAGTACCCCTGCAGGGGGTAATGAAAAACTGTTTTTT.

The CDR3 protein is CASSQGQGNGNTEAFF. CDR3 bases: TGTGCCAGCAGCCAGGGGCAGGGGAACGGGAACACTGAAGCTTTCTTT. V and J are TRBV7-9 and TRBJ1-1; TRBD1 might be the D (6 bases). Germline lookup yields CDR1 SEHNR and CDR2 FQNEAQ (reference sequence). V was trimmed by 5 bases and J by 1 base, leaving 17 bases between them. This CDR3 contains 16 residues.

In nucleotides, the CDR3 is TGTGCCAGCAGTCTCGACGCTGCCCCCTACGAGCAGTACTTC. This encodes CASSLDAAPYEQYF. The chain carries TRBV5-5 and TRBJ2-7, with D unresolved. The CDR3 extends over 14 amino acids. CDR1 and CDR2 from the germline V gene are SGHKS and YYEKEE (reference sequence). Between the trimmed V and J ends, which lost 5 bases and 2 bases, there was a span of 14 bases.

The gene calls are TRBV11-3 and TRBJ1-2, with 10 bases matching TRBD1. The germline V gene encodes CDR1 SGHNT and CDR2 YENEEA. Trimming took 3 bases from V and 4 from J; bases not matched to a gene: 11. There are 17 residues in the CDR3. The CDR3 DNA reads TGTGCCAGCAGCTTCTCATCCGGACAGGGGGTTGTCTATGGCTACACCTTC. Encoded protein: CASSFSSGQGVVYGYTF.

The chain links TRBV11-2 to TRBJ2-3, with TRBD2 as a possible D gene (5 bases). V lost 3 bases, J lost 0 bases, and 19 bases lay in between. Germline V gene data show CDR1 as SGHAT and CDR2 as FQNNGV. The CDR3 length is 18 residues. Here the CDR3 reads CASSLVRGKRSSTDTQYF. DNA of the CDR3: TGTGCCAGCAGCTTGGTGAGAGGAAAGCGGTCTAGCACAGATACGCAGTATTTT. Drawing the rest from reference TRBV11-2 and TRBJ2-3, the complete variable domain is EAGVAQSPRYKIIEKRQSVAFWCNPISGHATLYWYQQILGQGPKLLIQFQNNGVVDDSQLPKDRFSAERLKGVDSTLKIQPAKLEDSAVYLCASSLVRGKRSSTDTQYFGPGTRLTVL.

V usage is TRBV7-4 and J usage is TRBJ2-6; perhaps TRBD1 as D (6 bases). This CDR3 region has 15 residues. The V and J ends lost 3 bases and 2 bases respectively, with 8 bases between them. Germline lookup yields CDR1 SGHVT and CDR2 SQSDAQ. The chain's CDR3 is CASSLAGAGANVLTF. The CDR3 DNA reads TGTGCCAGCAGCTTGGCAGGGGCTGGGGCCAACGTCCTGACTTTC.

V usage is TRBV14 and J usage is TRBJ1-1; 8 bases line up with TRBD1. This CDR3 comprises 13 residues. With V trimmed by 5 bases and J by 12 bases, 11 bases remained unmatched. Germline V gene sequence: CDR1 SGHDN, CDR2 FVKESK. The CDR3: CASSYLEGQAPFF. CDR3 bases: TGTGCCAGCAGCTACCTTGAGGGACAGGCCCCTTTCTTT. Combining the CDR3 with reference TRBV14 and TRBJ1-1 gives the whole variable domain EAGVTQFPSHSVIEKGQTVTLRCDPISGHDNLYWYRRVMGKEIKFLLHFVKESKQDESGMPNNRFLAERTGGTYSTLKVQPAELEDSGVYFCASSYLEGQAPFFGQGTRLTVV.

This chain uses TRBV7-9 with TRBJ2-7; TRBD1 matches at 7 bases. The CDR3 runs to 16 residues. Germline loops: CDR1 SEHNR, CDR2 FQNEAQ (reference sequence). The J segment lost 4 bases and the V segment lost 3 bases, leaving 12 bases of the junction unmatched. Here the CDR3 DNA reads TGTGCCAGCAGCTTCTCCTTGACAGGGCGGATATACGAGCAGTACTTC. It specifies CASSFSLTGRIYEQYF.

This chain uses TRBV5-6 with TRBJ2-7, with 9 bases aligning to TRBD2. The CDR3 covers 15 residues. Germline values: CDR1 SGHDT, CDR2 YYEEEE. Trimming took 4 bases from V and 2 from J; bases not matched to a gene: 7. CDR3 residues: CASSKLAGGAYEQYF. The CDR3 DNA reads TGTGCCAGCAGCAAACTAGCGGGCGGAGCCTACGAGCAGTACTTC.

The V call is TRBV6-1, the J call TRBJ2-1; 9 nucleotides line up with TRBD2. The V and J ends lost 6 bases and 4 bases, in that order; junction bases with no gene match: 4. This CDR3 contains 14 residues. Germline CDR1 and CDR2: MNHNS and SASEGT. CDR3 sequence (DNA): TGTGCCAGCAGACTTGGACTAGCGTACAATGAGCAGTTCTTC. Its translation: CASRLGLAYNEQFF.

CDR3 in amino acids: CASSLYRMGRKETNEKLFF. Written as DNA, the CDR3 is TGCGCCAGCAGCTTGTATCGAATGGGGAGAAAAGAGACTAATGAAAAACTGTTTTTT. V and J are TRBV5-1 and TRBJ1-4; D is unclear. Germline CDR1 is SGHRS and CDR2 is YFSETQ. Trimming took 1 base from V and 2 from J, leaving 21 bases between them. CDR3 length: 19 amino acids.

J is TRBJ1-5 and V is TRBV28; D unresolved. The V gene lost 8 bases and the J gene lost 0 bases, with 14 bases spanning the gap. The germline V gene encodes CDR1 MDHEN and CDR2 SYDVKM. This CDR3 is 15 amino acids long. CDR3 loop: CASGLRAYSNQPQHF. DNA for the CDR3: TGTGCCAGCGGTCTTCGGGCATATAGCAATCAGCCCCAGCATTTT.

V usage is TRBV7-9 and J usage is TRBJ1-5, with 9 bases lining up with TRBD1. Germline CDR1 SEHNR, CDR2 FQNEAQ (reference sequence). V trimming: 4 bases; J trimming: 5 bases; junction bases outside the gene matches: 3. This CDR3 is built from 14 residues. The chain's CDR3 is CASSSGQGYQPQHF. The CDR3 DNA reads TGTGCCAGCAGCTCCGGACAGGGGTATCAGCCCCAGCATTTT.

This clone has just a few counts. The V and J genes are TRBV2 and TRBJ2-7; no reliable D call. This CDR3 is 13 amino acids long. The germline V gene encodes CDR1 SNHLY and CDR2 FYNNEI. Trimming removed 6 bases from V and 5 bases from J, with 14 bases in between. In DNA form, the CDR3 reads TGTGCCAGCAGGAGAGAGGCAGTCGACGAGCAGTACTTC. It translates to CASRREAVDEQYF.

This chain uses TRBV28 with TRBJ1-5; 9 bases are shared with TRBD1. Germline V gene data show CDR1 as MDHEN and CDR2 as SYDVKM. Trimming removed 4 bases from V and 6 bases from J; junction bases left unmatched: 16. The CDR3 runs to 18 residues. The CDR3 nucleotides are TGTGCCAGCAGTTACTACCGGGGGACAGGGAGAACAGGTCAGCCCCAGCATTTT. It yields the protein CASSYYRGTGRTGQPQHF.

This clone was counted a single time. The chain combines TRBV10-2 with TRBJ2-1; D is perhaps TRBD2 (6 bases). Per the germline V gene, CDR1 is WSHSY and CDR2 is SAAADI. The V and J ends lost 6 bases and 9 bases respectively, with 21 bases between them. The CDR3 is made up of 15 amino acids. The CDR3 region is CASRGPSASSGEQFF. CDR3 sequence (DNA): TGCGCCAGCAGGGGCCCTAGCGCTAGCTCGGGTGAGCAGTTCTTC.

V is TRBV10-3 and J is TRBJ2-1; 11 bases agree with TRBD2. Per the germline V gene, CDR1 is ENHRY and CDR2 is SYGVKD. Trimming at V came to 9 bases and at J to 9 bases, leaving 13 bases not matched to a gene. The CDR3 has 15 amino acids. This CDR3 reads CAIGELAGVRGEQFF. The CDR3 nucleotides read TGTGCCATAGGGGAACTAGCGGGAGTAAGGGGTGAGCAGTTCTTC.

This chain connects TRBV7-9 to TRBJ1-2; D gene unclear. The ends were cut back, 5 bases at V and 0 bases at J, with 7 bases in the middle. This CDR3 has 13 amino acids. Germline values: CDR1 SEHNR, CDR2 FQNEAQ (reference sequence). The CDR3 DNA reads as TGTGCCAGCAGCGATAGGACTAACTATGGCTACACCTTC. It yields the protein CASSDRTNYGYTF.

The chain links TRBV20-1 to TRBJ1-1; no clear D. The CDR3 consists of 11 residues. CDR1 DFQATT and CDR2 SNEGSKA come from the germline V gene (reference sequence). V lost 5 bases, J lost 3 bases, and 7 bases lay in between. The CDR3 DNA sequence: TGCAGTGCTTCCCGGGACACTGAAGCTTTCTTT. This codes for CSASRDTEAFF.

This chain uses TRBV29-1 with TRBJ2-7, with 7 positions matching TRBD2. This CDR3 has 14 residues. Germline trimming cut 4 bases from V and 3 bases from J; bases unmatched to any gene: 9. Germline CDR1 SQVTM, CDR2 ANQGSEA. CDR3 nucleotides: TGCAGCGTTGTTTCCCGGACTAGTGTCTACGAGCAGTACTTC. Translation: CSVVSRTSVYEQYF.

The chain employs TRBV29-1 and TRBJ2-7, with D possibly TRBD2 on 5 matching bases. Germline V gene lookup returns CDR1 SQVTM and CDR2 ANQGSEA. The V end was cut by 6 bases, the J end by 6 bases, with 12 bases between. This CDR3 has 11 residues. CDR3: CSVLNRGEQYF. Written as DNA, the CDR3 is TGCAGCGTACTGAACCGGGGCGAGCAGTACTTC.

The chain has TRBV5-1 and TRBJ2-3; D call uncertain. Germline loops: CDR1 SGHRS, CDR2 YFSETQ. The CDR3 consists of 13 residues. Trimming cost V 2 bases and J 0 bases, with 4 bases left between them. Written as DNA, the CDR3 is TGCGCCAGCAGCTTTCACAGCACAGATACGCAGTATTTT. It encodes CASSFHSTDTQYF.

This clone turned up a few times. This sequence joins TRBV27 and TRBJ1-1; possibly TRBD1 for D (6 bases). The germline CDR1 and CDR2 sequences are MNHEY and SMNVEV (reference sequence). The CDR3 spans 14 residues. Trimming stripped 2 bases from V and 5 bases from J, with 12 bases between. Here the CDR3 reads CASSLTGRGTEAFF. In DNA, the CDR3 is TGTGCCAGCAGTTTAACAGGGAGAGGAACTGAAGCTTTCTTT.

The chain employs TRBV29-1 and TRBJ2-3; TRBD1 might be the D (5 bases). This CDR3 spans 12 amino acids. Germline V CDR1 and CDR2: SQVTM, ANQGSEA. With 4 bases removed from V and 4 bases from J, the gap between germline ends came to 9 bases. The CDR3 spells CSVVGRADTQYF. DNA of the CDR3: TGCAGCGTTGTCGGCAGGGCAGATACGCAGTATTTT.

The chain has TRBV6-5 and TRBJ2-3, with TRBD2 as a possible D gene (6 bases). V was clipped by 8 bases and J by 4 bases, with 19 bases between them. The CDR3 extends over 15 amino acids. Germline V gene lookup returns CDR1 MNHEY and CDR2 SVGAGI. The CDR3 protein is CASSTWGDSSDTQYF. CDR3 sequence (DNA): TGTGCCAGCTCCACCTGGGGGGACTCGTCAGATACGCAGTATTTT.

The J gene is TRBJ1-1, the V gene TRBV6-6, with a weak D call TRBD1 (5 bases). This CDR3 region has 15 residues. Germline CDR1 reads MNHNY; CDR2 reads SVGAGI (reference sequence). Trimming left V 6 bases short and J 6 bases short, with 20 bases between. The CDR3 protein is CASSVPKGSGAEAFF. The CDR3, as DNA: TGTGCCAGCAGCGTACCCAAGGGGTCAGGTGCTGAAGCTTTCTTT.